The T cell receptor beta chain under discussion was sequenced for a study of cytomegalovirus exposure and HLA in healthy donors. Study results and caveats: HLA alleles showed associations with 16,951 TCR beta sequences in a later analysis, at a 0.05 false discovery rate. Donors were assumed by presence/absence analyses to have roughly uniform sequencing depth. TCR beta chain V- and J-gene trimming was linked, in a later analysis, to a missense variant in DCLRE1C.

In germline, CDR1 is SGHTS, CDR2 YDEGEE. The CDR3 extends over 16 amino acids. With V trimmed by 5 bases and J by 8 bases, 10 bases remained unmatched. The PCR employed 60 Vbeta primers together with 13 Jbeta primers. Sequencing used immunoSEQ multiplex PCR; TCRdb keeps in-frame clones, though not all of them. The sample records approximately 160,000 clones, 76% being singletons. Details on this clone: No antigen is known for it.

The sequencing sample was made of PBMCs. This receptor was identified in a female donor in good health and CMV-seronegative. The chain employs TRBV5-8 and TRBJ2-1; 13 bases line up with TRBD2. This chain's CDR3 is CASSSGLAGARDEQFF. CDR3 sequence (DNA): TGTGCCAGCAGTTCCGGACTAGCGGGGGCCCGGGATGAGCAGTTCTTC.